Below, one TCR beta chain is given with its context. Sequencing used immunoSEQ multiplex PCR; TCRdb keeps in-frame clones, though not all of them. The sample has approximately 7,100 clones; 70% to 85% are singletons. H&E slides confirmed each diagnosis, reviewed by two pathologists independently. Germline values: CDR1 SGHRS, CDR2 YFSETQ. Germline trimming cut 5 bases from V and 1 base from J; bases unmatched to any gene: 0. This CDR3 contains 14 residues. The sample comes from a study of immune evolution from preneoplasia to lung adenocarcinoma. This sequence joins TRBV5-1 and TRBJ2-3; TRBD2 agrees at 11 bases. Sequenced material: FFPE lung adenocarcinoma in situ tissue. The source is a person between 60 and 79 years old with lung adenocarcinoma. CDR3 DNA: TGCGCCAGCAGACTAGCGGGGGGCACAGATACGCAGTATTTT. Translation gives CASRLAGGTDTQYF.